Listed below are T cell receptor beta chains from one sample, sequenced in a study of T cell changes during pregnancy in multiple sclerosis. Only in-frame clones appear in the TCRdb table, and some are missing; sequencing was by immunoSEQ multiplex PCR. This sample carries more than 45,000 clones, roughly 93% of them seen once, and the ten largest clones take around 4%. The sample in question was CD8+ T cells from peripheral blood mononuclear cells, obtained in the second trimester of pregnancy. These receptor sequences come from a female donor with multiple sclerosis, enrolled in a pregnancy study. CDR3s include the opening cysteine and the closing phenylalanine or tryptophan. The order of the fields is D gene, clone size, CDR3 length, V gene, J gene, CDR3 DNA, CDR3 protein. D genes are given only for firm matches. The size of a clone is reported for some rows only, either as once, few or many, or as a class for expanded clones.

d_call: TRBD1; clone_size: -; cdr3_length: 15; v_call: TRBV4-1; j_call: TRBJ2-3; cdr3_nt: TGCGCCAGCAGCCAGGTCGCAGGGGGAACAGATACGCAGTATTTT; cdr3_aa: CASSQVAGGTDTQYF
d_call: -; clone_size: -; cdr3_length: 19; v_call: TRBV5-1; j_call: TRBJ1-5; cdr3_nt: TGCGCCAGCAGCCCCCAATCAGAACCCGGAGCTTATAGCAATCAGCCCCAGCATTTT; cdr3_aa: CASSPQSEPGAYSNQPQHF
d_call: TRBD2; clone_size: -; cdr3_length: 16; v_call: TRBV27; j_call: TRBJ2-7; cdr3_nt: TGTGCCAGCAGTCCGCGACTAGCGGGAGGGCCGTGGGAGCAGTACTTC; cdr3_aa: CASSPRLAGGPWEQYF
d_call: TRBD1; clone_size: -; cdr3_length: 14; v_call: TRBV19; j_call: TRBJ2-7; cdr3_nt: TGTGCCAGTAGTCCTTCGGACAGGGCCGCCGAGCAGTACTTC; cdr3_aa: CASSPSDRAAEQYF
d_call: TRBD1; clone_size: -; cdr3_length: 16; v_call: TRBV14; j_call: TRBJ1-5; cdr3_nt: TGTGCCAGCAGCCATGACGGGACAGGGGTAAATCAGCCCCAGCATTTT; cdr3_aa: CASSHDGTGVNQPQHF
d_call: -; clone_size: -; cdr3_length: 14; v_call: TRBV9; j_call: TRBJ2-2; cdr3_nt: TGTGCCAGCAGCGAAACAACGAACACCGGGGAGCTGTTTTTT; cdr3_aa: CASSETTNTGELFF
d_call: TRBD2; clone_size: -; cdr3_length: 18; v_call: TRBV6-1; j_call: TRBJ2-1; cdr3_nt: TGTGCCAGCAGTGAAAGGGGACTAGCGGGGGGCTACTACAATGAGCAGTTCTTC; cdr3_aa: CASSERGLAGGYYNEQFF
d_call: TRBD2; clone_size: -; cdr3_length: 13; v_call: TRBV6-5; j_call: TRBJ2-7; cdr3_nt: TGTGCCAGCAGTTACTCTAGCGGGGGGGAGCAGTACTTC; cdr3_aa: CASSYSSGGEQYF
d_call: TRBD1; clone_size: -; cdr3_length: 18; v_call: TRBV4-1; j_call: TRBJ2-7; cdr3_nt: TGCGCCAGCCACAGCACGGGGACGATCCGGACAGGGACCTACGAGCAGTACTTC; cdr3_aa: CASHSTGTIRTGTYEQYF
d_call: TRBD1; clone_size: -; cdr3_length: 19; v_call: TRBV7-8; j_call: TRBJ1-4; cdr3_nt: TGTGCCAGCAGCCCCCGATCGACAGGGGGGATTGCAACTAATGAAAAACTGTTTTTT; cdr3_aa: CASSPRSTGGIATNEKLFF
d_call: TRBD1; clone_size: -; cdr3_length: 14; v_call: TRBV9; j_call: TRBJ1-2; cdr3_nt: TGTGCCAGCAGCGTTACAGGGGGCGTCTATGGCTACACCTTC; cdr3_aa: CASSVTGGVYGYTF
d_call: -; clone_size: -; cdr3_length: 15; v_call: TRBV10-1; j_call: TRBJ2-1; cdr3_nt: TGCGCCAGCAGTGTTACAGGTCCAACCTACAATGAGCAGTTCTTC; cdr3_aa: CASSVTGPTYNEQFF
d_call: -; clone_size: -; cdr3_length: 11; v_call: TRBV7-6; j_call: TRBJ2-7; cdr3_nt: TGTGCCAGCAGCTCAGGGAACGAGCAGTACTTC; cdr3_aa: CASSSGNEQYF
d_call: -; clone_size: -; cdr3_length: 12; v_call: TRBV29-1; j_call: TRBJ1-2; cdr3_nt: TGCAGCGTTGAAGGGAGAAGCTATGGCTACACCTTC; cdr3_aa: CSVEGRSYGYTF
d_call: TRBD1; clone_size: few; cdr3_length: 12; v_call: TRBV30; j_call: TRBJ1-1; cdr3_nt: TGTGCCTGGGTAGGACAGGACACTGAAGCTTTCTTT; cdr3_aa: CAWVGQDTEAFF
d_call: -; clone_size: -; cdr3_length: 15; v_call: TRBV9; j_call: TRBJ2-7; cdr3_nt: TGTGCCAGCAGCAGTGAAGCCCTTAACTCCTACGAGCAGTACTTC; cdr3_aa: CASSSEALNSYEQYF
d_call: -; clone_size: -; cdr3_length: 15; v_call: TRBV28; j_call: TRBJ2-7; cdr3_nt: TGTGCCAGCAGTTTAGAAGGGGCCAATCGTCGCGAGCAGTACTTC; cdr3_aa: CASSLEGANRREQYF
d_call: -; clone_size: -; cdr3_length: 14; v_call: TRBV4-2; j_call: TRBJ1-5; cdr3_nt: TGTGCCAGCAGCACCCGACAGAGCAATCAGCCCCAGCATTTT; cdr3_aa: CASSTRQSNQPQHF
d_call: -; clone_size: -; cdr3_length: 13; v_call: TRBV7-9; j_call: TRBJ1-1; cdr3_nt: TGTGCCAGCAGGTCTCCTAGGAACACTGAAGCTTTCTTT; cdr3_aa: CASRSPRNTEAFF
d_call: -; clone_size: -; cdr3_length: 11; v_call: TRBV27; j_call: TRBJ1-2; cdr3_nt: TGTGCCAGCGGAGGAACATATGGCTACACCTTC; cdr3_aa: CASGGTYGYTF
d_call: -; clone_size: -; cdr3_length: 15; v_call: TRBV11-2; j_call: TRBJ1-1; cdr3_nt: TGTGCCAGCAACCCACACTGGGGCCGAAACACTGAAGCTTTCTTT; cdr3_aa: CASNPHWGRNTEAFF
d_call: -; clone_size: -; cdr3_length: 15; v_call: TRBV14; j_call: TRBJ2-1; cdr3_nt: TGTGCCAGCAGCGGGTCGGAGGGAGTGTTCAATGAGCAGTTCTTC; cdr3_aa: CASSGSEGVFNEQFF
d_call: -; clone_size: -; cdr3_length: 16; v_call: TRBV14; j_call: TRBJ2-4; cdr3_nt: TGTGCCAGCAGCCACACTCATTCGGGACTCCTAAACATTCAGTACTTC; cdr3_aa: CASSHTHSGLLNIQYF
d_call: TRBD1; clone_size: once; cdr3_length: 14; v_call: TRBV11-2; j_call: TRBJ2-7; cdr3_nt: TGTGCCAGCAGCTTAGTGGGACAGGGAAGCGAGCAGTACTTC; cdr3_aa: CASSLVGQGSEQYF
d_call: TRBD1; clone_size: -; cdr3_length: 14; v_call: TRBV28; j_call: TRBJ2-7; cdr3_nt: TGTGCCAGCAGTTCGAGGACAGGGAATCACGAGCAGTACTTC; cdr3_aa: CASSSRTGNHEQYF
d_call: -; clone_size: -; cdr3_length: 16; v_call: TRBV2; j_call: TRBJ2-7; cdr3_nt: TGTGCCAGCAGTGAATTAGGGCAGGGTCTGATCTACGAGCAGTACTTC; cdr3_aa: CASSELGQGLIYEQYF
d_call: -; clone_size: -; cdr3_length: 16; v_call: TRBV28; j_call: TRBJ2-4; cdr3_nt: TGTGCCAGCAGTGCACTCCCCGGGACATTCTCGAACATTCAGTACTTC; cdr3_aa: CASSALPGTFSNIQYF
d_call: -; clone_size: -; cdr3_length: 11; v_call: TRBV7-9; j_call: TRBJ2-7; cdr3_nt: TGTGCCAGCAGCTTATCTAGCGAGCAGTACTTC; cdr3_aa: CASSLSSEQYF
d_call: TRBD1; clone_size: -; cdr3_length: 14; v_call: TRBV27; j_call: TRBJ1-5; cdr3_nt: TGTGCCAGCAGTCCCAGACAGGGCAGGCAGCCCCAGCATTTT; cdr3_aa: CASSPRQGRQPQHF
d_call: TRBD1; clone_size: -; cdr3_length: 13; v_call: TRBV30; j_call: TRBJ1-1; cdr3_nt: TGTGCCTGGAGCCGACAGGGCGTCACTGAAGCTTTCTTT; cdr3_aa: CAWSRQGVTEAFF
d_call: -; clone_size: -; cdr3_length: 14; v_call: TRBV27; j_call: TRBJ2-1; cdr3_nt: TGTGCCAGCAGTTACGCCGTCGGGGGCAATGAGCAGTTCTTC; cdr3_aa: CASSYAVGGNEQFF
d_call: -; clone_size: -; cdr3_length: 14; v_call: TRBV18; j_call: TRBJ2-2; cdr3_nt: TGTGCCAGCTCACAAGCCGGGAAGACCGGGGAGCTGTTTTTT; cdr3_aa: CASSQAGKTGELFF
d_call: -; clone_size: -; cdr3_length: 15; v_call: TRBV27; j_call: TRBJ2-2; cdr3_nt: TGTGCCAGCAGTCTACAGGGATACTACACCGGGGAGCTGTTTTTT; cdr3_aa: CASSLQGYYTGELFF
d_call: TRBD1; clone_size: -; cdr3_length: 16; v_call: TRBV4-3; j_call: TRBJ1-2; cdr3_nt: TGCGCCAGCAGCCAAGGGGTTTGGGACAGGGGAGATGGCTACACCTTC; cdr3_aa: CASSQGVWDRGDGYTF
d_call: TRBD2; clone_size: -; cdr3_length: 17; v_call: TRBV5-1; j_call: TRBJ2-3; cdr3_nt: TGCGCCAGCAGCTCGACCGGGACTAGCGGAATCACAGATACGCAGTATTTT; cdr3_aa: CASSSTGTSGITDTQYF
d_call: TRBD2; clone_size: -; cdr3_length: 16; v_call: TRBV13; j_call: TRBJ2-3; cdr3_nt: TGTGCCAGCAGCTTACAGGTTAGCGGGAGTGTGGATACGCAGTATTTT; cdr3_aa: CASSLQVSGSVDTQYF
d_call: -; clone_size: once; cdr3_length: 13; v_call: TRBV10-3; j_call: TRBJ2-7; cdr3_nt: TGTGCCATCAGTGAGCCGACAGGATACGAGCAGTACTTC; cdr3_aa: CAISEPTGYEQYF
d_call: -; clone_size: -; cdr3_length: 12; v_call: TRBV19; j_call: TRBJ1-5; cdr3_nt: TGTGCCAGTAGTCTATCATATCAGCCCCAGCATTTT; cdr3_aa: CASSLSYQPQHF
d_call: TRBD1; clone_size: once; cdr3_length: 15; v_call: TRBV7-9; j_call: TRBJ1-5; cdr3_nt: TGTGCCAGTTCCGGACAGGGACGGGGGGAACAGCCCCAGCATTTT; cdr3_aa: CASSGQGRGEQPQHF
d_call: -; clone_size: -; cdr3_length: 16; v_call: TRBV13; j_call: TRBJ1-4; cdr3_nt: TGTGCCAGCAGCTCCCAAGGGGGGGCAACTAATGAAAAACTGTTTTTT; cdr3_aa: CASSSQGGATNEKLFF
d_call: TRBD2; clone_size: once; cdr3_length: 15; v_call: TRBV15; j_call: TRBJ2-2; cdr3_nt: TGTGCCACCAGCAGAGTGGGACTAGCGGGCGGGGAGCTGTTTTTT; cdr3_aa: CATSRVGLAGGELFF
d_call: -; clone_size: -; cdr3_length: 17; v_call: TRBV27; j_call: TRBJ2-7; cdr3_nt: TGTGCCAGCAGTGTAGCCCACCCGAGAGAGTCCGGCTACGAGCAGTACTTC; cdr3_aa: CASSVAHPRESGYEQYF